Shown below are 13 T cell receptor beta chains from a single sample sequenced in a study of T cells in Graves' hyperthyroidism and ophthalmopathy. RNA transcripts served as the template for amplifying TCR beta CDR3 regions. During a first-round RT-PCR of the TCR CDR3, the HTBI primer set was used. TCRdb called the multiplex PCR reads again in MiXCR, with one record for every CDR3 protein. The sample shows approximately 560,000 distinct CDR3 sequences, more than 15% of them seen only once. Sequenced input: blood. The receptors derive from a woman under 40 with Graves' hyperthyroidism.

This clonotype occurred a few times. CDR3 coding DNA: TGTGCCAGCAGCTTACCTGACAACAGGGATACGCAGTATTTT. Amino acids: CASSLPDNRDTQYF. The chain links TRBV7-2 to TRBJ2-3; the D gene is possibly TRBD1 (5 bases). This CDR3 comprises 14 residues. Trimming removed 2 bases from V and 6 bases from J, with 12 bases in between. Germline CDR1 and CDR2: SGHTA and FQGNSA.

V gene TRBV12-3 or TRBV12-4 combines with J gene TRBJ2-7, with a tentative D call TRBD2 (5 bases). The germline V and J ends were trimmed by 1 base and 6 bases, with 16 bases remaining between them. The length of the CDR3 is 15 residues. CDR3 amino acids: CASSLDFQYGGEQYF. CDR3 in DNA: TGTGCCAGCAGTTTAGATTTCCAGTATGGAGGCGAGCAGTACTTC.

In this sample, this clonotype turned up once. CDR3 residues: CASTDTPEEQYF. CDR3 DNA sequence: TGTGCCAGCACCGACACTCCCGAGGAGCAGTACTTC. The chain combines TRBV6-2 or TRBV6-3 with TRBJ2-7, with no clear D. The germline V and J ends were trimmed by 7 bases and 7 bases, with 14 bases remaining between them. The CDR3 runs to 12 residues. Germline V CDR1 and CDR2: MNHEY, SVGEGT.

Ten or more counts support this clonotype. The gene calls are TRBV7-8 and TRBJ1-1; D gene unclear. Trimming stripped 1 base from V and 11 bases from J, with 11 bases between. Germline CDR1 is SGHVS and CDR2 is FQNEAQ. This CDR3 has 12 residues. The CDR3: CASSLVAGAAFF. CDR3 sequence (DNA): TGTGCCAGCAGCTTAGTGGCGGGTGCGGCTTTCTTT.

At least ten counts were recorded for this clonotype. The V and J genes are TRBV30 and TRBJ1-4, with TRBD1 as a possible D gene (6 bases). Trimming stripped 1 base from V and 3 bases from J, with 12 bases between. This CDR3 is built from 15 residues. The germline CDR1 and CDR2 sequences are GTSNPN and SVGIG (reference sequence). CDR3 loop: CAWSGQGLANEKLFF. In DNA form, the CDR3 reads TGTGCCTGGAGTGGTCAGGGGTTGGCTAATGAAAAACTGTTTTTT.

The chain carries TRBV6-1 and TRBJ2-3, with 7 bases matching TRBD2. This CDR3 spans 17 amino acids. Germline CDR1 MNHNS, CDR2 SASEGT. V shed 6 bases, J shed 0 bases, and the junction held 12 bases outside the gene matches. As DNA, the CDR3 is TGTGCCAGCAGCCGGGGGGTGATTACCGGGAGCACAGATACGCAGTATTTT. This codes for CASSRGVITGSTDTQYF.

This clonotype was observed a handful of times. The V and J genes are TRBV14 and TRBJ2-2; 7 bases align to TRBD2. With V trimmed by 4 bases and J by 5 bases, 10 bases remained unmatched. Germline V gives CDR1 SGHDN, CDR2 FVKESK. The CDR3 spans 16 residues. CDR3 DNA sequence: TGTGCCAGCAGCCTAGAAACTATTAGCGGGACCGGGGAGCTGTTTTTT. It codes for CASSLETISGTGELFF.

This chain connects TRBV6-1 to TRBJ2-1; D uncertain. Germline V gives CDR1 MNHNS, CDR2 SASEGT. The CDR3 totals 13 residues. V lost 7 bases and J lost 3, with 10 bases in between. The CDR3 sequence: CASTQTRYNEQFF. Here the CDR3 DNA reads TGTGCCAGCACCCAAACACGCTACAATGAGCAGTTCTTC.

This clonotype has a handful of counts. V is TRBV29-1 and J is TRBJ2-3; 8 bases fit TRBD2. J lost 11 bases, V lost 2 bases, and 6 bases had no gene match. Germline V gene data show CDR1 as SQVTM and CDR2 as ANQGSEA. The CDR3 spans 12 residues. The CDR3 DNA follows: TGCAGCGTTGAATTTAGCGGGGACCTGCAGTATTTT. It specifies CSVEFSGDLQYF.

This clonotype has a count of ten or more. The chain is built from TRBV7-2 and TRBJ2-2; 7 positions match TRBD2. Germline V gene data show CDR1 as SGHTA and CDR2 as FQGNSA. The J segment lost 2 bases and the V segment lost 5 bases, leaving 11 bases of the junction unmatched. The CDR3 loop spans 17 amino acids. The CDR3 reads CASSDSTGLLNTGELFF. The DNA of the CDR3 is TGTGCCAGCAGCGATTCCACGGGACTATTAAACACCGGGGAGCTGTTTTTT.

V is TRBV7-2 and J is TRBJ2-1; D gene uncertain. Germline V gene sequence: CDR1 SGHTA, CDR2 FQGNSA. Trimming took 5 bases from V and 0 from J, leaving 11 bases between them. The CDR3 contains 15 residues. Here the CDR3 DNA reads TGTGCCAGCAGCCTCACACACAGCTCCTACAATGAGCAGTTCTTC. The encoded protein is CASSLTHSSYNEQFF.

The chain is built from TRBV6-2 or TRBV6-3 and TRBJ2-1; TRBD2 matches at 14 bases. Germline CDR1 is MNHEY and CDR2 is SVGEGT. This CDR3 has 15 amino acids. J gave up 6 bases and V 4 bases, and 2 bases lay outside the gene matches. The CDR3 loop reads CASSWTSGRFNEQFF. The CDR3 bases are TGTGCCAGCAGTTGGACTAGCGGGAGGTTCAATGAGCAGTTCTTC.

This clonotype was counted many times. The chain joins TRBV28 to TRBJ2-7, with TRBD1 identical over 8 bases. The CDR3 runs to 17 residues. With 7 bases clipped from V and 3 bases from J, the junction kept 17 bases outside the gene matches. Per the germline V gene, CDR1 is MDHEN and CDR2 is SYDVKM. This CDR3 reads CASTTPLGAGGFYEQYF. DNA of the CDR3: TGTGCCAGCACTACACCTCTTGGGGCAGGGGGCTTCTACGAGCAGTACTTC.